This TCR beta chain was obtained from a study of blood T cell repertoires in COVID-19. As for the study in general: Acute and convalescent COVID-19 specimens originated in the United States, Italy and Spain. T cells, B-cell-depleted T cells, or PBMCs provided the cDNA or gDNA that served as material.

Trimming shortened V by 1 base and J by 2 bases, and 8 bases separated the two germline ends. Germline CDR1 and CDR2: SGHTA and FQGNSA. This CDR3 is 14 amino acids long. Original analysis: Estimated nucleated cell counts came from reference gene primer amplification. TCRdb's table, derived via immunoSEQ multiplex PCR, lists solely in-frame clones and lacks some. V, J and clone size are those of that table, while D and trimming were read from the DNA. The sample contains about 380,000 clones, approximately 90% of which appear only once. Participant ages covered about 18 to 90 years across about two dozen US areas.

V and J are TRBV7-2 and TRBJ2-5; D unclear. The clonotype originates from a woman under 30 who had recovered from COVID-19. Material for sequencing was PBMCs or T cells enriched from blood (not recorded which). CDR3 sequence: CASSLDPIQETQYF. The CDR3 bases are TGTGCCAGCAGCTTAGATCCCATTCAAGAGACCCAGTACTTC. Drawing the rest from reference TRBV7-2 and TRBJ2-5, the complete variable domain is GAGVSQSPSNKVTEKGKDVELRCDPISGHTALYWYRQSLGQGLEFLIYFQGNSAPDKSGLPSDRFSAERTGGSVSTLTIQRTQQEDSAVYLCASSLDPIQETQYFGPGTRLLVL.